This T cell receptor (beta chain) was profiled in a study of CD8 T cells in ankylosing spondylitis. Study-wide results and limits: Earlier studies detected some motif variants in reactive arthritis synovial fluid and blood. Disease-linked clones, CD8+, were relatively rare in peripheral blood. Among TCR beta sequences, a motif of about 8 highly homologous variants appeared characteristic of ankylosing spondylitis blood. Matched synovial fluid from ankylosing spondylitis patients was reported to be enriched for disease-linked clones.

There are a few counts of this clonotype. What it recognizes is unknown. V was clipped by 3 bases and J by 1 base, with 9 bases between them. The CDR3 spans 14 residues. Germline loops: CDR1 SGHTA, CDR2 FQGNSA. Researchers built TCR beta libraries using quantitative 5'-RACE with molecular barcodes. TCRdb called the 5' RACE reads again in MiXCR, with one record for every CDR3 protein. The table has roughly 700,000 distinct CDR3 sequences, around 17% seen once. Sequencing was carried out using blood, either unsorted or a sorted T cell fraction (not recorded which). The TCR originated in a male donor with ankylosing spondylitis. V gene TRBV7-2 combines with J gene TRBJ2-5, with D perhaps matching TRBD1 (6 bases). The CDR3 nucleotides read TGTGCCAGCAGCTTGCCGACAGGCCAAGAGACCCAGTACTTC. Encoded protein: CASSLPTGQETQYF.